Listed here are 23 T cell receptor beta chains from one sample, sequenced in a study of blood T cell repertoires in COVID-19. Libraries were prepared by immunoSEQ multiplex PCR; TCRdb keeps only in-frame clonotypes and omits some of them. The sample consists of approximately 79,000 clones, roughly 91% of them appearing once. The sequenced sample was peripheral blood. These receptors all come from a man between 60 and 75 years old with acute or convalescent COVID-19.

This clone has just a few counts. The chain combines TRBV5-6 with TRBJ2-7; D possibly corresponds to TRBD1 (5 bases). The CDR3 consists of 14 residues. Germline V lookup: CDR1 SGHDT, CDR2 YYEEEE. Trimming shortened V by 4 bases and J by 4 bases, and 15 bases separated the two germline ends. CDR3: CASSPQGKGYEQYF. In nucleotides, the CDR3 is TGTGCCAGCAGCCCTCAGGGAAAGGGATACGAGCAGTACTTC.

This rearrangement joins TRBV25-1 to TRBJ1-2; 8 nucleotides match TRBD1. V shed 8 bases and J 3 bases; nucleotides not matched to a gene: 8. Germline V CDR1 and CDR2: MGHDK, SYGVNS. The CDR3 has 14 amino acids. The CDR3 loop is CASRRTGSDYGYTF. CDR3 nucleotide sequence: TGTGCCAGCCGAAGGACAGGGTCAGACTATGGCTACACCTTC.

The V gene is TRBV11-2, the J gene TRBJ2-1; D uncertain. Germline-derived CDR1 and CDR2 are SGHAT and FQNNGV. Trimming took 5 bases from V and 0 from J, leaving 11 bases between them. This CDR3 region has 15 residues. CDR3 sequence (DNA): TGTGCCAGCAGCGCGGCCCTGAGCTCCTACAATGAGCAGTTCTTC. The encoded protein is CASSAALSSYNEQFF.

The chain carries TRBV5-1 and TRBJ1-1; D gene ambiguous. Deletions cut 5 bases from V and 2 bases from J, with 10 bases between. The CDR3 is made up of 13 amino acids. Germline CDR1 and CDR2: SGHRS and YFSETQ. The CDR3: CASRLDINTEAFF. As DNA, the CDR3 is TGCGCCAGCAGACTAGACATTAACACTGAAGCTTTCTTT.

This chain links TRBV24-1 with TRBJ2-1; 8 bases line up with TRBD2. Germline loops: CDR1 KGHDR, CDR2 SFDVKD. This CDR3 has 14 amino acids. V was pared by 1 base and J by 7 bases, with 2 bases of the junction left unmatched. The chain's CDR3 is CATSDLGLANEQFF. CDR3 DNA sequence: TGTGCCACCAGTGATTTAGGACTAGCAAATGAGCAGTTCTTC.

The genes are TRBV29-1 and TRBJ1-5; TRBD1 aligns across 8 bases. The CDR3 is 13 amino acids. The germline CDR1 and CDR2 sequences are SQVTM and ANQGSEA. The junction had 3 bases not matched to a gene; V was cut back by 6 bases and J by 2 bases. The CDR3 DNA reads as TGCAGCGTCATGACAGGGGGCAATCAGCCCCAGCATTTT. It codes for CSVMTGGNQPQHF.

The chain links TRBV19 to TRBJ2-2; 13 bases fit TRBD2. After removal of 6 bases from V and 2 bases from J, the junction contained 6 bases not matched to a gene. Germline lookup yields CDR1 LNHDA and CDR2 SQIVND (reference sequence). The CDR3 is 17 amino acids. The CDR3 bases are TGTGCCAGTAGCTCGACTAGCGGGGGGATAAACACCGGGGAGCTGTTTTTT. Its translation: CASSSTSGGINTGELFF.

This rearrangement joins TRBV4-1 to TRBJ1-2; 7 bases are shared with TRBD1. Germline CDR1 is MGHRA and CDR2 is YSYEKL. V lost 2 bases and J lost 2; bases outside the gene matches: 5. The CDR3 extends over 15 amino acids. CDR3 sequence: CASSQNTGDNYGYTF. The CDR3 region has the DNA TGCGCCAGCAGCCAAAATACAGGGGACAACTATGGCTACACCTTC.

The chain has TRBV21-1 and TRBJ2-1; the D call in the table, TRBD1, was not verified against the DNA. TRBV21-1 is a known pseudogene. The CDR3 is made up of 11 amino acids. Here the CDR3 DNA reads TGTGCCAGCAGCAAGCAGGGAAATTGGGTCTTC. Its protein product is CASSKQGNWVF.

The V call is TRBV10-3, the J call TRBJ1-5, with 8 bases matching TRBD1. The junction had 4 bases not matched to a gene; V was cut back by 11 bases and J by 1 base. CDR1 and CDR2 from the germline V gene are ENHRY and SYGVKD. The CDR3 consists of 13 residues. The CDR3 reads CAAQGASNQPQHF. The CDR3 nucleotides are TGTGCCGCCCAGGGGGCAAGCAATCAGCCCCAGCATTTT.

The V gene is TRBV19, the J gene TRBJ1-1; D is unresolved. The V end lost 2 bases, the J end lost 1 base, and 11 bases lay between the germline ends. This CDR3 is 15 amino acids long. Germline V lookup: CDR1 LNHDA, CDR2 SQIVND (reference sequence). DNA for the CDR3: TGTGCCAGTAGTATACAGGCTGTGGGGAACACTGAAGCTTTCTTT. Its protein is CASSIQAVGNTEAFF. The full variable domain, rest sourced from reference TRBV19 and TRBJ1-1, is DGGITQSPKYLFRKEGQNVTLSCEQNLNHDAMYWYRQDPGQGLRLIYYSQIVNDFQKGDIAEGYSVSREKKESFPLTVTSAQKNPTAFYLCASSIQAVGNTEAFFGQGTRLTVV.

The rearrangement links TRBV4-2 to TRBJ1-4, with D uncertain. CDR1 LGHNA and CDR2 YNFKEQ come from the germline V gene. Trimming took off 1 base at V and 4 bases at J, with 16 bases between the two ends. The length of the CDR3 is 17 residues. CDR3 residues: CASSQVGSRAVNEKLFF. The CDR3 DNA sequence: TGTGCCAGCAGCCAAGTGGGGAGTCGGGCAGTTAATGAAAAACTGTTTTTT.

The chain combines TRBV2 with TRBJ1-2; D is unresolved. V lost 2 bases, J lost 6 bases, and 7 bases lay in between. Germline CDR1 and CDR2: SNHLY and FYNNEI. The CDR3 is 12 residues long. In nucleotides, the CDR3 is TGTGCCAGCAGTGAATTCGAGAATGGCTACACCTTC. Protein sequence: CASSEFENGYTF.

This chain uses TRBV24-1 with TRBJ2-5; D gene ambiguous. CDR3 length: 11 residues. Trimming stripped 5 bases from V and 4 bases from J, with 4 bases between. Germline V gene lookup returns CDR1 KGHDR and CDR2 SFDVKD. CDR3 bases: TGTGCCACCAGTGTCGGAGAGACCCAGTACTTC. Translating gives CATSVGETQYF.

The chain is built from TRBV9 and TRBJ2-5, with D possibly TRBD2 on 6 matching bases. The CDR3 has 15 amino acids. Germline assignment: CDR1 SGDLS and CDR2 YYNGEE. V lost 0 bases and J 4 bases, leaving 13 bases between the germline ends. Written as DNA, the CDR3 is TGTGCCAGCAGCGTAGGACCGTTGGGGGGAGAGACCCAGTACTTC. Its protein is CASSVGPLGGETQYF.

This clone was recorded only once. The chain is built from TRBV7-8 and TRBJ2-2, with TRBD2 identical over 8 bases. Germline values: CDR1 SGHVS, CDR2 FQNEAQ. V shed 1 base and J 6 bases; nucleotides not matched to a gene: 4. This CDR3 has 15 amino acids. The CDR3 loop is CASSLGGRSPGELFF. CDR3 DNA sequence: TGTGCCAGCAGCTTAGGCGGGAGGTCGCCCGGGGAGCTGTTTTTT.

This chain joins TRBV25-1 and TRBJ1-1, with D perhaps TRBD1 (6 bases). V was shortened by 7 bases and J by 2 bases, with 8 bases between the two germline ends. The V gene's germline CDR1 is MGHDK and CDR2 SYGVNS. The CDR3 consists of 12 residues. The CDR3 nucleotides are TGTGCCAGCACCAGGGGCAACACTGAAGCTTTCTTT. This encodes CASTRGNTEAFF.

V is TRBV10-3 and J is TRBJ2-2; 7 bases align to TRBD2. Losses at the gene ends were 4 bases for V and 7 bases for J; bases not matched to a gene: 6. The CDR3 contains 14 residues. Germline assignment: CDR1 ENHRY and CDR2 SYGVKD. The CDR3 here is CAISGRELIGELFF. Here the CDR3 DNA reads TGTGCCATCAGTGGGCGGGAGTTGATCGGGGAGCTGTTTTTT.

This clone was observed a few times. CDR3 protein: CASSVAGTVSGNTIYF. CDR3 sequence (DNA): TGTGCCAGCAGCGTAGCGGGGACAGTGTCTGGAAACACCATATATTTT. The V gene is TRBV9, the J gene TRBJ1-3; 7 bases are shared with TRBD1. V lost 0 bases, J lost 1 base, and 4 bases stayed unmatched. This CDR3 has 16 amino acids. Looked up from germline, CDR1 is SGDLS and CDR2 is YYNGEE.

As DNA, the CDR3 is TGTGCCAGCAGTCAGACAGACTATGGCTACACCTTC. This encodes CASSQTDYGYTF. The gene calls are TRBV12-3 or TRBV12-4 and TRBJ1-2; D possibly corresponds to TRBD1 (5 bases). This CDR3 spans 12 amino acids. V was cut by 5 bases and J by 3 bases, with 7 bases left in between.

The rearrangement links TRBV5-1 to TRBJ1-4, with D tentatively TRBD1 (5 bases). Germline V gene lookup returns CDR1 SGHRS and CDR2 YFSETQ. V was trimmed by 5 bases and J by 8 bases, leaving 16 bases between them. This CDR3 is built from 14 residues. The CDR3 coding sequence is TGCGCCAGCAGGACTCAGGGAGGAAGCGAAAAACTGTTTTTT. Translation gives CASRTQGGSEKLFF.

There are a few counts of this clone. The chain links TRBV11-2 to TRBJ1-1, with D possibly being TRBD1 (5 bases). This CDR3 is built from 13 residues. In germline, CDR1 is SGHAT, CDR2 FQNNGV. The V gene lost 3 bases and the J gene lost 11 bases, with 16 bases spanning the gap. CDR3 DNA: TGTGCCAGCAGCTTTTCTTCGCAGGGTGCGGCTTTCTTT. Translation: CASSFSSQGAAFF.

The genes are TRBV7-6 and TRBJ2-7; 15 positions match TRBD2. The V gene end was trimmed by 5 bases and the J gene end by 7 bases; junction bases not matched to a gene: 9. CDR1 and CDR2 (germline): SGHVS, FNYEAQ. This CDR3 spans 16 amino acids. The CDR3 DNA sequence: TGTGCCAGCAGCGGCCGGACTAGCGGGAGGGCGGGGGAGCAGTACTTC. Translated: CASSGRTSGRAGEQYF.